The 2 T cell receptor beta chains below were found in one sample sequenced in a study of T-cell reconstitution after alpha-beta-depleted transplantation in children. Molecular barcoding with unique molecular identifiers was used for the TCRbeta library. TCRdb re-called the PCR reads with MiXCR, one entry per CDR3 protein. The repertoire holds about 640,000 distinct CDR3 sequences, with around a sixth as singletons. The input for sequencing was PBMCs from the stem cell graft donor, taken from the stem cell graft. Receptors originate from a human donor who donated a stem cell graft to a child with acute myeloid leukemia.

This clonotype occurred a few times. The V call is TRBV7-9, the J call TRBJ1-1, with D possibly TRBD1 on 5 matching bases. The CDR3 is made up of 13 amino acids. Trimming stripped 0 bases from V and 11 bases from J, with 13 bases between. Germline V lookup: CDR1 SEHNR, CDR2 FQNEAQ (reference sequence). CDR3 sequence reads: CASSLAQGAEAFF. The CDR3 region has the DNA TGTGCCAGCAGCTTAGCGCAAGGGGCCGAGGCTTTCTTT.

This clonotype was seen a handful of times. This chain links TRBV7-9 with TRBJ1-2; D is unclear. This CDR3 comprises 15 residues. The germline gives CDR1 SEHNR, CDR2 FQNEAQ (reference sequence). V lost 2 bases and J lost 5, with 15 bases in between. CDR3 bases: TGTGCCAGCAGCTTAAGCCTTTCTGCGTCATATGGCTACACCTTC. Translation: CASSLSLSASYGYTF.